This T cell receptor beta chain is drawn from a study of low-dose radiotherapy and immunotherapy resistance in tumors. This clonotype occurred many times. First-strand cDNA used TRAV- and TRBV-specific primers, covering alpha and beta chains. Amplification, which lasted 15 to 20 PCR cycles, used a constant-region primer and V-primer adapter to amplify TCRs. TCRdb re-derived calls from the reads in MiXCR, one entry per CDR3 protein. The sample has just over 90,000 distinct CDR3 sequences, 20% seen once. Documented time point: after trial treatment. Indicated treatment: LDRT plus nivolumab, ipilimumab, low-dose cyclophosphamide and aspirin (RACIN trial). Germline values: CDR1 MNHEY, CDR2 SVGEGT. The CDR3 has 13 residues. Trimming took 5 bases from V and 3 from J, leaving 9 bases between them.

The chain uses TRBV6-2 or TRBV6-3 and TRBJ2-3; no reliable D call. The starting material was PBMCs, obtained after low-dose radiotherapy plus immunotherapy. The receptor comes from a female donor with ovarian cancer. CDR3 in DNA: TGTGCCAGCAGTGATGACCCTACAGATACGCAGTATTTT. It encodes CASSDDPTDTQYF.